Presented here are 23 T cell receptor beta chains from one specimen sequenced in a study of CD8 T cells in ankylosing spondylitis. Their antigens remain unidentified. Regarding the study as a whole: Roughly eight highly homologous variants made up a TCR beta motif that seemed to typify ankylosing spondylitis blood.

TCRdb ran MiXCR on the 5' RACE reads and lists one entry per CDR3 protein. The table records fewer than 250,000 distinct CDR3 sequences, 15% to 20% of them present only once. The sample taken for sequencing was blood, either unsorted or a sorted T cell fraction (not recorded which). These receptors were obtained from a male donor with ankylosing spondylitis.

This clonotype was counted only a few times. The V and J genes are TRBV7-2 and TRBJ2-1; possible D gene TRBD2, 5 bases. The V and J ends lost 0 bases and 5 bases respectively, with 5 bases between them. Germline V lookup: CDR1 SGHTA, CDR2 FQGNSA. The CDR3 contains 13 residues. For the CDR3, the DNA is TGTGCCAGCAGCTTAGCGACTAACAATGAGCAGTTCTTC. Its protein is CASSLATNNEQFF. The full variable domain, its missing parts supplied by reference TRBV7-2 and TRBJ2-1, is GAGVSQSPSNKVTEKGKDVELRCDPISGHTALYWYRQSLGQGLEFLIYFQGNSAPDKSGLPSDRFSAERTGGSVSTLTIQRTQQEDSAVYLCASSLATNNEQFFGPGTRLTVL.

This clonotype has more than one count but fewer than ten. CDR3 bases: TGTGCCAGCACCGGTAGGGGGAAAAACATTCAGTACTTC. It encodes CASTGRGKNIQYF. This chain joins TRBV3-1 and TRBJ2-4, with a tentative D call TRBD1 (6 bases). The CDR3 covers 13 residues. CDR1 LGHDT and CDR2 YNNKEL come from the germline V gene (reference sequence). With 7 bases removed from V and 4 bases from J, the gap between germline ends came to 11 bases.

The gene calls are TRBV3-1 and TRBJ1-5; D call uncertain. CDR3 length: 15 amino acids. The V gene's germline CDR1 is LGHDT and CDR2 YNNKEL (reference sequence). Trimming shortened V by 2 bases and J by 4 bases, and 12 bases separated the two germline ends. CDR3 nucleotide sequence: TGTGCCAGCAGCCAAAAGGGTCAGGTAAATCAGCCCCAGCATTTT. The encoded protein is CASSQKGQVNQPQHF. The variable domain in full, completed from reference TRBV3-1 and TRBJ1-5, reads DTAVSQTPKYLVTQMGNDKSIKCEQNLGHDTMYWYKQDSKKFLKIMFSYNNKELIINETVPNRFSPKSPDKAHLNLHINSLELGDSAVYFCASSQKGQVNQPQHFGDGTRLSIL.

The rearrangement joins TRBV4-2 to TRBJ1-1; weak D call: TRBD1 (5 bases). Germline values: CDR1 LGHNA, CDR2 YNFKEQ. V was trimmed by 0 bases and J by 3 bases, leaving 11 bases between them. The CDR3 has 15 amino acids. The CDR3 DNA is TGTGCCAGCAGCCAAGATCGGGGGGTTGACACTGAAGCTTTCTTT. As protein: CASSQDRGVDTEAFF.

This clonotype was detected only a few times. The rearrangement joins TRBV4-1 to TRBJ2-1, with D perhaps TRBD1 or TRBD2 (5 bases each). Trimming took off 0 bases at V and 5 bases at J, with 20 bases between the two ends. This CDR3 has 18 amino acids. Per the germline V gene, CDR1 is MGHRA and CDR2 is YSYEKL. The CDR3 DNA reads as TGCGCCAGCAGCCAAGAATCGGGTCGGGGCGTGGGGAACAATGAGCAGTTCTTC. Amino acids: CASSQESGRGVGNNEQFF.

The chain combines TRBV11-3 with TRBJ2-5, with D perhaps assigned TRBD1 or TRBD2 (5 bases each). The V end lost 2 bases, the J end lost 5 bases, and 15 bases lay between the germline ends. Germline CDR1 reads SGHNT; CDR2 reads YENEEA. CDR3 length: 15 residues. This CDR3 reads CASSLRGSAGETQYF. The CDR3 bases are TGTGCCAGCAGCTTACGGGGCTCCGCCGGGGAGACCCAGTACTTC.

The rearrangement joins TRBV6-5 to TRBJ2-7; D ambiguous. Trimming left V 2 bases short and J 1 base short, with 9 bases between. Germline V gives CDR1 MNHEY, CDR2 SVGAGI. The CDR3 extends over 14 amino acids. The CDR3 DNA reads TGTGCCAGCAGTTACGTACAGTCGTCCTACGAGCAGTACTTC. Its protein product is CASSYVQSSYEQYF.

This clonotype has only a few counts. The chain links TRBV4-2 to TRBJ2-1, with 11 positions matching TRBD2. V was clipped by 4 bases and J by 0 bases; unmatched bases: 2. The CDR3 covers 16 residues. The germline gives CDR1 LGHNA, CDR2 YNFKEQ. This CDR3 reads CASSLSGGASYNEQFF. In DNA form, the CDR3 reads TGTGCCAGCAGCCTTAGCGGGGGGGCCTCCTACAATGAGCAGTTCTTC.

This clonotype has more than one count but fewer than ten. The chain links TRBV15 to TRBJ1-2; D ambiguous. Trimming pared 0 bases from V and 1 base from J, leaving 12 bases between. CDR1 is LNHNV and CDR2 is YYDKDF in the germline V gene (reference sequence). There are 16 residues in the CDR3. The CDR3 nucleotides read TGTGCCACCAGCAGAGAAGGGTCCGTGAATAACTATGGCTACACCTTC. Translation gives CATSREGSVNNYGYTF.

The rearrangement links TRBV10-1 to TRBJ1-3, with D possibly matching TRBD1 (5 bases). The germline V gene has CDR1 WNHNN and CDR2 SYGVQD (reference sequence). The V gene lost 2 bases and the J gene lost 8 bases, with 16 bases spanning the gap. The CDR3 loop spans 15 amino acids. The CDR3, as DNA: TGCGCCAGCAGTGAGACCCGTGGGGCCCGGGACACCATATATTTT. Residues: CASSETRGARDTIYF.

The chain combines TRBV10-3 with TRBJ1-1; D remains unclear. The CDR3 length is 15 residues. V lost 3 bases to trimming and J lost 5 bases, with 16 bases between them. Germline V gives CDR1 ENHRY, CDR2 SYGVKD. The CDR3 spells CAISEAGMWGTEAFF. As DNA, the CDR3 is TGTGCCATCAGTGAAGCGGGCATGTGGGGAACTGAAGCTTTCTTT.

This clonotype was detected only a few times. The chain is built from TRBV4-1 and TRBJ1-3; no definite D call. The CDR3 runs 15 residues. V lost 1 base, J lost 0 bases, and 7 bases lay in between. Germline V gene data show CDR1 as MGHRA and CDR2 as YSYEKL. Here the CDR3 reads CASSQAQISGNTIYF. The DNA for the CDR3 is TGCGCCAGCAGCCAAGCACAGATCTCTGGAAACACCATATATTTT.

The sample holds a few counts of this clonotype. The chain has TRBV11-1 and TRBJ2-1, with TRBD2 matching over 12 bases. This CDR3 contains 20 residues. In germline, CDR1 is SGHAT, CDR2 FQDESV (reference sequence). The V segment lost 1 base and the J segment 4 bases; nucleotides outside the gene matches: 14. DNA for the CDR3: TGTGCCAGCAGCTTAGGTTGGCTAGCGGGGGGGCGGATCCAATACAATGAGCAGTTCTTC. This codes for CASSLGWLAGGRIQYNEQFF. Using reference TRBV11-1 and TRBJ2-1 for the parts outside the CDR3, the full variable domain is EAEVAQSPRYKITEKSQAVAFWCDPISGHATLYWYRQILGQGPELLVQFQDESVVDDSQLPKDRFSAERLKGVDSTLKIQPAELGDSAMYLCASSLGWLAGGRIQYNEQFFGPGTRLTVL.

This clonotype was recorded a few times. The chain links TRBV28 to TRBJ2-5; D call uncertain. Trimming removed 3 bases at V and 3 bases at J, with 11 bases between. The CDR3 is 14 amino acids. The germline CDR1 and CDR2 sequences are MDHEN and SYDVKM. The CDR3 reads CASSFSNGEETQYF. The DNA of the CDR3 is TGTGCCAGCAGTTTTAGTAACGGAGAAGAGACCCAGTACTTC.

This chain uses TRBV7-9 with TRBJ2-2; D unresolved. CDR3 length equals 13 residues. V lost 5 bases to trimming and J lost 2 bases, with 6 bases between them. CDR1 is SEHNR, CDR2 FQNEAQ, per germline (reference sequence). CDR3 region: CASSARNTGELFF. The CDR3 nucleotides read TGTGCCAGCAGCGCTCGAAACACCGGGGAGCTGTTTTTT.

This clonotype was detected a few times. The chain links TRBV30 to TRBJ1-1; TRBD1 aligns across 8 bases. The trim removed 4 bases at V and 1 base at J, leaving 14 bases unmatched. Germline V CDR1 and CDR2: GTSNPN, SVGIG (reference sequence). The CDR3 is made up of 17 amino acids. Here the CDR3 reads CAWNPYLSDRENTEAFF. As DNA, the CDR3 is TGTGCCTGGAACCCATACCTCTCGGACAGGGAGAACACTGAAGCTTTCTTT.

This clonotype occurred a few times. One junction end does not reproduce the germline sequence, and a read error may be involved. This chain links TRBV12-3 or TRBV12-4 with TRBJ2-1; 10 bases align to TRBD2. CDR3 length: 15 amino acids. The CDR3 reads CASRLAGGSYNEQFF. The CDR3 bases are TGTGCCAGCAGGTTAGCGGGGGGCTCCTACAATGAGCAGTTCTTC.

This clonotype has just a few counts. This rearrangement joins TRBV11-2 to TRBJ2-5; tentatively, D is TRBD2 (5 bases). Germline V gene data show CDR1 as SGHAT and CDR2 as FQNNGV. CDR3 length: 14 residues. The V gene lost 3 bases and the J gene lost 4 bases, with 12 bases spanning the gap. The CDR3 spells CASSFLRGPETQYF. The DNA for the CDR3 is TGTGCCAGCAGCTTTCTCCGGGGTCCAGAGACCCAGTACTTC.

The V and J genes are TRBV20-1 and TRBJ2-3, with 12 positions matching TRBD2. Trimming removed 6 bases from V and 1 base from J; junction bases left unmatched: 17. CDR3 length equals 19 residues. CDR1 and CDR2 (germline): DFQATT, SNEGSKA (reference sequence). DNA for the CDR3: TGCAGTGCAAAGTCTAGCGGGAGGGCCCCTCGGATAGGCACAGATACGCAGTATTTT. As protein: CSAKSSGRAPRIGTDTQYF.

This clonotype has ten or more counts. V is TRBV27 and J is TRBJ2-7; TRBD1 matches at 8 bases. V shed 6 bases and J 3 bases; nucleotides not matched to a gene: 4. This CDR3 has 13 amino acids. The germline V gene encodes CDR1 MNHEY and CDR2 SMNVEV (reference sequence). The DNA of the CDR3 is TGTGCCAGCAGCCTGACAGGGGACTACGAGCAGTACTTC. The encoded protein is CASSLTGDYEQYF.

The sample holds a few counts of this clonotype. The rearrangement joins TRBV12-3 or TRBV12-4 to TRBJ2-1; D possibly matches TRBD1 or TRBD2 (6 bases each). Deletions cut 6 bases from V and 13 bases from J, with 22 bases between. This CDR3 is built from 14 residues. This chain's CDR3 is CASRAPWGADDQFF. As DNA, the CDR3 is TGTGCCAGCAGGGCCCCCTGGGGGGCAGACGACCAGTTCTTC.

In this sample, this clonotype turned up many times. The chain joins TRBV12-3 or TRBV12-4 to TRBJ1-1; TRBD1 might be the D (5 bases). Trimming took off 6 bases at V and 4 bases at J, with 12 bases between the two ends. This CDR3 comprises 13 residues. CDR3 DNA sequence: TGTGCCAGCAGCCAGCAGGGCGTCACTGAAGCTTTCTTT. Protein sequence: CASSQQGVTEAFF.

This clonotype was picked up many times. The J gene is TRBJ2-1, the V gene TRBV4-3; no reliable D call. V was pared by 0 bases and J by 0 bases, with 12 bases between. The CDR3 extends over 17 amino acids. Germline assignment: CDR1 LGHNA and CDR2 YSLEER. The CDR3 region has the DNA TGCGCCAGCAGCCAAGATAAAGTCTCTAGCTCCTACAATGAGCAGTTCTTC. Translated, it gives CASSQDKVSSSYNEQFF.